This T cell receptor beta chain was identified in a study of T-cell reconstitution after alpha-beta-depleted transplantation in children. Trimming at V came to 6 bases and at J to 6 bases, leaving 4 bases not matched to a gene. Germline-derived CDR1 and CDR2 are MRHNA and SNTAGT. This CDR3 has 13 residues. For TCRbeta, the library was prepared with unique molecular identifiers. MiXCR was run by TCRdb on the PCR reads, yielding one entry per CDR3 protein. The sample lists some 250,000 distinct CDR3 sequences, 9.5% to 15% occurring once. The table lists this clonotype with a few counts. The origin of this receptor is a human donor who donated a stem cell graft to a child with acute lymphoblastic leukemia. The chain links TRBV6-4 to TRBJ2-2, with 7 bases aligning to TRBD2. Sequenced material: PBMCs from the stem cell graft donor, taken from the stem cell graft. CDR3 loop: CASSAGRAGELFF. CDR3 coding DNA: TGTGCCAGCAGCGCTGGGAGGGCCGGGGAGCTGTTTTTT.